The 10 T cell receptor beta chains reported below all come from one sample, sequenced in a study of T-cell reconstitution after alpha-beta-depleted transplantation in children. Library preparation (for TCRbeta) was performed with unique molecular identifiers. TCRdb re-called the PCR reads with MiXCR, one entry per CDR3 protein. The repertoire consists of approximately 980,000 distinct CDR3 sequences, with roughly 31% occurring once and the leading ten covering roughly 30%. This sample comprised PBMCs, mostly from graft donor cells, obtained 360 days after TCRalphabeta/CD19-depleted stem cell transplant. These receptor sequences come from a boy in the first two years of life who had a stem cell transplant for SCID, so the T cells may come from the graft donor.

The rearrangement links TRBV11-2 to TRBJ2-5; 10 nucleotides align to TRBD1. CDR1 and CDR2 (germline): SGHAT, FQNNGV. This CDR3 spans 15 amino acids. The junction had 4 bases not matched to a gene; V was cut back by 3 bases and J by 3 bases. CDR3 nucleotides: TGTGCCAGCAGCTTCCCCGGGACAGGGGAAGAGACCCAGTACTTC. It encodes CASSFPGTGEETQYF.

The chain is built from TRBV6-1 and TRBJ2-3; 12 bases agree with TRBD2. Per the germline V gene, CDR1 is MNHNS and CDR2 is SASEGT. V trimming: 5 bases; J trimming: 5 bases; junction bases outside the gene matches: 11. This CDR3 contains 17 residues. The CDR3 DNA follows: TGTGCCAGCAGTCCACCGGGACTAGCGGGCATCAGAGATACGCAGTATTTT. Its protein product is CASSPPGLAGIRDTQYF.

This clonotype was recorded at least ten times. This chain connects TRBV12-3 or TRBV12-4 to TRBJ1-3, with D hard to call. There are 13 residues in the CDR3. The V gene lost 2 bases and the J gene lost 2 bases, with 4 bases spanning the gap. CDR3 sequence (DNA): TGTGCCAGCAGTTTAAACACTGGAAACACCATATATTTT. It specifies CASSLNTGNTIYF.

The chain recombines TRBV5-6 with TRBJ1-1; no firm D call. CDR1 is SGHDT and CDR2 is YYEEEE in the germline V gene. The CDR3 covers 13 residues. Between the trimmed V and J ends, which lost 6 bases and 1 base, there was a span of 10 bases. The CDR3 here is CASKRYGNTEAFF. CDR3 sequence (DNA): TGTGCCAGCAAACGATACGGGAACACTGAAGCTTTCTTT.

This clonotype has only a few counts. This chain uses TRBV20-1 with TRBJ2-1, with TRBD1 matching over 7 bases. CDR1 is DFQATT and CDR2 is SNEGSKA in the germline V gene (reference sequence). The ends lost 1 base at V and 4 bases at J; junction bases unmatched: 7. The CDR3 covers 15 residues. The CDR3 is CSARGRRDSYNEQFF. The DNA of the CDR3 is TGCAGTGCTAGAGGTCGCCGGGACAGTTACAATGAGCAGTTCTTC.

This clonotype was observed a handful of times. The V call is TRBV29-1, the J call TRBJ2-3, with 8 bases fitting TRBD2. V gave up 1 base and J gave up 5 bases; unmatched junction bases: 17. The germline V gene has CDR1 SQVTM and CDR2 ANQGSEA. This CDR3 comprises 18 residues. This chain's CDR3 is CSVEGPPIYGAGEDTQYF. For the CDR3, the DNA is TGCAGCGTTGAAGGCCCTCCCATTTATGGAGCGGGGGAAGATACGCAGTATTTT.

This clonotype showed up just a few times. The chain couples TRBV20-1 to TRBJ2-7; D not certain. Trimming cost V 0 bases and J 7 bases, with 22 bases left between them. In germline, CDR1 is DFQATT, CDR2 SNEGSKA (reference sequence). This CDR3 comprises 16 residues. This chain's CDR3 is CSAREISGRNFGEQYF. The CDR3 DNA reads as TGCAGTGCTAGAGAAATTTCGGGTCGCAATTTTGGGGAGCAGTACTTC.

The sample holds a few counts of this clonotype. The chain has TRBV6-1 and TRBJ1-1; 7 nucleotides match TRBD1. The CDR3 covers 16 residues. Trimming removed 6 bases from V and 3 bases from J; junction bases left unmatched: 13. CDR1 is MNHNS and CDR2 is SASEGT in the germline V gene. CDR3 sequence: CASRRSRDSSYTEAFF. DNA of the CDR3: TGTGCCAGCAGACGCTCCCGGGACAGCTCCTACACTGAAGCTTTCTTT.

This rearrangement joins TRBV5-1 to TRBJ2-2; no reliable D call. The CDR3 runs 16 residues. Trimming took off 2 bases at V and 0 bases at J, with 11 bases between the two ends. Per the germline V gene, CDR1 is SGHRS and CDR2 is YFSETQ. The CDR3: CASSFTPITNTGELFF. The CDR3 DNA reads as TGCGCCAGCAGCTTTACACCGATAACGAACACCGGGGAGCTGTTTTTT. Supplemented by reference TRBV5-1 and TRBJ2-2, the full variable domain reads KAGVTQTPRYLIKTRGQQVTLSCSPISGHRSVSWYQQTPGQGLQFLFEYFSETQRNKGNFPGRFSGRQFSNSRSEMNVSTLELGDSALYLCASSFTPITNTGELFFGEGSRLTVL.

This chain connects TRBV3-1 to TRBJ2-7; D gene unclear. V shed 1 base and J shed 0 bases, with 19 bases lying between them. The CDR3 consists of 18 residues. CDR1 is LGHDT and CDR2 is YNNKEL in the germline V gene (reference sequence). CDR3 residues: CASSQGSLAADLSYEQYF. CDR3 DNA sequence: TGTGCCAGCAGCCAAGGTTCCCTCGCGGCCGACCTCTCCTACGAGCAGTACTTC.